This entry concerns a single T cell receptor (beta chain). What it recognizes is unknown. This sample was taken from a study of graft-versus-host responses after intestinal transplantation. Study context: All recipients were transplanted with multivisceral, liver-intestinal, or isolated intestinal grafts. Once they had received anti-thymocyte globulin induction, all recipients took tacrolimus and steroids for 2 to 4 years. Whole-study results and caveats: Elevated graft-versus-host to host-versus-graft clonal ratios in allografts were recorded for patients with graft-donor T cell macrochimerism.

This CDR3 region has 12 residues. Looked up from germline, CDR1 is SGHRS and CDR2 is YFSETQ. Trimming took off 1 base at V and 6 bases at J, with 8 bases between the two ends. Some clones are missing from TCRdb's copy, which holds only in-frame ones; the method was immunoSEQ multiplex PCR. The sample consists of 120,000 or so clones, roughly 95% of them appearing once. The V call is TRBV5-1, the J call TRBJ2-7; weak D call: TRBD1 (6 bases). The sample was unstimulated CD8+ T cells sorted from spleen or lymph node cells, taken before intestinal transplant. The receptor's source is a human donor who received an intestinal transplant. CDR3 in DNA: TGCGCCAGCAGCTTGTCCAGGGGCGAGCAGTACTTC. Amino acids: CASSLSRGEQYF. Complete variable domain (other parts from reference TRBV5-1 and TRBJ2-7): KAGVTQTPRYLIKTRGQQVTLSCSPISGHRSVSWYQQTPGQGLQFLFEYFSETQRNKGNFPGRFSGRQFSNSRSEMNVSTLELGDSALYLCASSLSRGEQYFGPGTRLTVT.